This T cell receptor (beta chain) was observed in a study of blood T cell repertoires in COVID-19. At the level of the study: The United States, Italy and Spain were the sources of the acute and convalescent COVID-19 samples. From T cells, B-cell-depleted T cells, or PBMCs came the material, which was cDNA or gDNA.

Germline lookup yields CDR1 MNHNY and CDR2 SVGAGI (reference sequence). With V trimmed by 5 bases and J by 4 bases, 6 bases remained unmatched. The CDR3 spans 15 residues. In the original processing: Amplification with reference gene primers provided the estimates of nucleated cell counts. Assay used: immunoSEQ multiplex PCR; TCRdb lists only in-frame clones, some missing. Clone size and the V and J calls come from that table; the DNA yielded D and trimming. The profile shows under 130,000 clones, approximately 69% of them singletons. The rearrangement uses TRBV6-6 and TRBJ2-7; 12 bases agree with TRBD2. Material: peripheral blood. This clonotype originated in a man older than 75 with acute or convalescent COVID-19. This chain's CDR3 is CASSAGTSGLYEQYF. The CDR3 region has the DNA TGTGCCAGCAGTGCCGGGACTAGCGGGTTATACGAGCAGTACTTC.